The 17 T cell receptor beta chains presented below share a single source sample, sequenced in a study of cytomegalovirus exposure and HLA in healthy donors. Repertoires were generated with immunoSEQ multiplex PCR, while TCRdb's copy carries only in-frame clones and drops some. The data hold 200,000 to 250,000 clones, with around 86% observed a single time. Sequencing was done on a sample of PBMCs. The receptors derive from a woman between 18 and 30 years old in good health and CMV-seropositive.

The chain is built from TRBV4-1 and TRBJ2-7; TRBD1 is a possible D gene (6 bases). The CDR3 extends over 14 amino acids. Trimming left V 1 base short and J 7 bases short, with 14 bases between. CDR1 is MGHRA and CDR2 is YSYEKL in the germline V gene. The CDR3 loop reads CASSQGTARTEQYF. The CDR3 bases are TGCGCCAGCAGCCAAGGGACAGCCCGCACGGAGCAGTACTTC.

This clone appeared once. CDR3 coding DNA: TGTGCCAGCTCACCTCTGGACAAAGATCAGCCCCAGCATTTT. It yields the protein CASSPLDKDQPQHF. The chain is built from TRBV18 and TRBJ1-5, with D possibly TRBD1 on 5 matching bases. The germline V and J ends were trimmed by 3 bases and 5 bases, with 11 bases remaining between them. Germline V gives CDR1 KGHSH, CDR2 LQKENI. The CDR3 contains 14 residues.

The count of this clone is one. The chain combines TRBV5-4 with TRBJ2-7; 7 bases are a match to TRBD1. Trimming took 0 bases from V and 4 from J; bases not matched to a gene: 4. Germline CDR1 reads SGHNT; CDR2 reads YYREEE (reference sequence). This CDR3 spans 14 amino acids. CDR3 nucleotide sequence: TGTGCCAGCAGCTTGGAACAGGGGTTATACGAGCAGTACTTC. Translation gives CASSLEQGLYEQYF.

The chain carries TRBV5-1 and TRBJ2-1; 8 bases line up with TRBD2. CDR1 and CDR2 (germline): SGHRS, YFSETQ. The CDR3 covers 17 residues. J gave up 6 bases and V 4 bases, and 15 bases lay outside the gene matches. CDR3 protein: CASSLTTGGFSRNEQFF. The DNA of the CDR3 is TGCGCCAGCAGCCTCACGACGGGGGGGTTTTCGCGCAATGAGCAGTTCTTC.

This clone was counted only a few times. The V call is TRBV7-9, the J call TRBJ1-2; 9 bases line up with TRBD1. Trimming cost V 1 base and J 10 bases; bases outside gene matches: 7. This CDR3 has 14 residues. Germline assignment: CDR1 SEHNR and CDR2 FQNEAQ (reference sequence). The CDR3 bases are TGTGCCAGCAGCTTAGATCGGGACAGGGAGGACTACACCTTC. Translation gives CASSLDRDREDYTF.

As for this clone: Other DNA sequences in this specimen translate into the identical CDR3. The rearrangement links TRBV11-2 to TRBJ2-7, with D possibly being TRBD1 (5 bases). The CDR3 consists of 14 residues. Per the germline V gene, CDR1 is SGHAT and CDR2 is FQNNGV. V was clipped by 1 base and J by 3 bases, with 10 bases between them. Here the CDR3 DNA reads TGTGCCAGCAGCTTAGGGGCAGGGAACTACGAGCAGTACTTC. Its translation is CASSLGAGNYEQYF. The whole variable domain, filled in from reference TRBV11-2 and TRBJ2-7, reads EAGVAQSPRYKIIEKRQSVAFWCNPISGHATLYWYQQILGQGPKLLIQFQNNGVVDDSQLPKDRFSAERLKGVDSTLKIQPAKLEDSAVYLCASSLGAGNYEQYFGPGTRLTVT.

The rearrangement joins TRBV9 to TRBJ2-1, with 9 bases that match TRBD2. The CDR3 runs 15 residues. CDR1 SGDLS and CDR2 YYNGEE come from the germline V gene. Trimming cost V 3 bases and J 2 bases; bases outside gene matches: 3. The CDR3 sequence is CASSASGTTYNEQFF. CDR3 nucleotide sequence: TGTGCCAGCAGCGCTAGCGGGACAACCTACAATGAGCAGTTCTTC.

The CDR3 nucleotides read TGTGCCTGGAGTCGAGAAGGGGGCGGGAATGAGCAGTTCTTC. It specifies CAWSREGGGNEQFF. This chain joins TRBV30 and TRBJ2-1; 7 positions agree with TRBD1. With V trimmed by 2 bases and J by 7 bases, 8 bases remained unmatched. The germline CDR1 and CDR2 sequences are GTSNPN and SVGIG (reference sequence). CDR3 length: 14 amino acids. Full variable domain (remainder filled in from reference TRBV30 and TRBJ2-1): SQTIHQWPATLVQPVGSPLSLECTVEGTSNPNLYWYRQAAGRGLQLLFYSVGIGQISSEVPQNLSASRPQDRQFILSSKKLLLSDSGFYLCAWSREGGGNEQFFGPGTRLTVL.

V is TRBV28 and J is TRBJ2-5; the D gene is possibly TRBD2 (6 bases). CDR3 size: 16 residues. In germline, CDR1 is MDHEN, CDR2 SYDVKM. V lost 4 bases and J 5 bases, leaving 20 bases between the germline ends. CDR3 nucleotide sequence: TGTGCCAGCAGTTCGGAGACTAGAATAGGGTCTGAGACCCAGTACTTC. This encodes CASSSETRIGSETQYF.

This clone turned up a few times. The V and J genes are TRBV2 and TRBJ1-2; D perhaps matches TRBD1 (6 bases). The CDR3 covers 14 residues. V was pared by 8 bases and J by 8 bases, with 21 bases between. CDR1 and CDR2 from the germline V gene are SNHLY and FYNNEI. The CDR3 region has the DNA TGTGCCAGCCGGAGCGGGGGCGCCCCAGGGGGCTACACCTTC. Translated: CASRSGGAPGGYTF.

The chain combines TRBV9 with TRBJ1-1; perhaps TRBD1 as D (5 bases). Germline assignment: CDR1 SGDLS and CDR2 YYNGEE. The CDR3 covers 14 residues. Trimming shortened V by 3 bases and J by 1 base, and 10 bases separated the two germline ends. For the CDR3, the DNA is TGTGCCAGCAGCGCAGACAGTGCGAACACTGAAGCTTTCTTT. Its translation: CASSADSANTEAFF. The variable domain in full, with the rest retrieved from reference TRBV9 and TRBJ1-1, is DSGVTQTPKHLITATGQRVTLRCSPRSGDLSVYWYQQSLDQGLQFLIQYYNGEERAKGNILERFSAQQFPDLHSELNLSSLELGDSALYFCASSADSANTEAFFGQGTRLTVV.

V gene TRBV27 combines with J gene TRBJ2-3; weak D call: TRBD2 (7 bases). V was shortened by 5 bases and J by 9 bases, with 27 bases between the two germline ends. CDR1 and CDR2 from the germline V gene are MNHEY and SMNVEV (reference sequence). The CDR3 is made up of 17 amino acids. The CDR3 spells CASSPSGGGARIGTQYF. The CDR3 DNA reads TGTGCCAGCAGTCCCTCCGGAGGGGGGGCCCGAATAGGGACGCAGTATTTT.

This clone occurred a few times. The genes are TRBV9 and TRBJ1-2, with 9 positions matching TRBD1. Per the germline V gene, CDR1 is SGDLS and CDR2 is YYNGEE. Unmatched junction bases numbered 8, after V lost 6 bases and J lost 8 bases. CDR3 size: 13 residues. The CDR3 loop reads CASNEGTGIGYTF. The CDR3 DNA reads TGTGCCAGCAACGAAGGGACAGGGATCGGCTACACCTTC.

The chain links TRBV7-2 to TRBJ2-3; 9 bases are a match to TRBD2. Trimming at V came to 8 bases and at J to 5 bases, leaving 20 bases not matched to a gene. Germline V gives CDR1 SGHTA, CDR2 FQGNSA. The CDR3 totals 18 residues. The CDR3 DNA reads as TGTGCCAGCTCTCAAACCGGGACTAGCATCCTCGGAGGAGATACGCAGTATTTT. Residues: CASSQTGTSILGGDTQYF.

For this clone: The junction shows a germline mismatch at one end, possibly a read error. CDR3 residues: CASSLWAPAGQGTQYF. The CDR3 DNA is TGTGCCAGCAGTTTATGGGCCCCAGCGGGCCAAGGGACCCAGTACTTC. The J gene is TRBJ2-5, the V gene TRBV27; a weak D match, TRBD2 (6 bases). The CDR3 sequence is 16 residues long. Looked up from germline, CDR1 is MNHEY and CDR2 is SMNVEV (reference sequence).

The chain is built from TRBV28 and TRBJ2-1; 7 bases match TRBD2. V lost 9 bases to trimming and J lost 2 bases; unmatched junction nucleotides: 7. The CDR3 sequence is 14 residues long. Germline assignment: CDR1 MDHEN and CDR2 SYDVKM. CDR3 loop: CASAGLKAYNEQFF. CDR3 nucleotide sequence: TGTGCCAGTGCGGGACTAAAGGCCTACAATGAGCAGTTCTTC. The whole variable domain, remainder taken from reference TRBV28 and TRBJ2-1, is DVKVTQSSRYLVKRTGEKVFLECVQDMDHENMFWYRQDPGLGLRLIYFSYDVKMKEKGDIPEGYSVSREKKERFSLILESASTNQTSMYLCASAGLKAYNEQFFGPGTRLTVL.

This sequence joins TRBV7-9 and TRBJ1-2, with D unresolved. The CDR3 spans 15 residues. Germline values: CDR1 SEHNR, CDR2 FQNEAQ (reference sequence). V was trimmed by 2 bases and J by 4 bases, leaving 14 bases between them. This CDR3 reads CASSLPTYTGYGYTF. CDR3 DNA sequence: TGTGCCAGCAGCTTACCGACTTATACTGGCTATGGCTACACCTTC.